The 16 T cell receptor beta chains below were found in one sample sequenced in a study of CD8+CD57+ T cells in acquired aplastic anemia (dated by TCRdb to 2017 to 2018). The sample was run on an Illumina HiSeq 2000. TCR beta VDJ combination and CDR3 sequence profiling used genomic DNA as the template. The public reads were reprocessed in TCRdb via fastp at Q25 and MiXCR, keeping in-frame beta chains. Every entry covers one CDR3 protein and lists the most common genes and DNA from its rows. The sample yields under 350,000 distinct CDR3 sequences; approximately 57% were counted once. The ten largest clones take up roughly 1.2% of the sample. Expansion of CD8+CD57+ cells had been shown by flow cytometry in the patients chosen for sequencing. Sequencing input: sorted CD4+, CD8+, or CD8+CD57+ T cells (not recorded which) from PBMCs. These receptor sequences come from a human donor with aplastic anemia.

A few counts support this clonotype. J is TRBJ2-3 and V is TRBV24-1, with D uncertain. V was pared by 6 bases and J by 2 bases, with 8 bases between. The CDR3 has 13 residues. Looked up from germline, CDR1 is KGHDR and CDR2 is SFDVKD. The CDR3: CATSHGFTDTQYF. The DNA of the CDR3 is TGTGCCACCAGTCACGGATTCACAGATACGCAGTATTTT.

The chain is built from TRBV7-3 and TRBJ2-7; D possibly uses TRBD1 or TRBD2 (5 bases each). The CDR3 is made up of 15 amino acids. Germline CDR1 reads SGHTA; CDR2 reads FQGTGA. The V end was cut by 4 bases, the J end by 6 bases, with 19 bases between. Here the CDR3 DNA reads TGTGCCAGCAGCTCTGGTGGCACGGGGACCTCCGAGCAGTACTTC. Its translation is CASSSGGTGTSEQYF.

The J gene is TRBJ2-5, the V gene TRBV14, with D tentatively TRBD1 (6 bases). Trimming cost V 7 bases and J 0 bases, with 9 bases left between them. This CDR3 spans 13 amino acids. In germline, CDR1 is SGHDN, CDR2 FVKESK. The CDR3 DNA is TGTGCCAGCACGCAGGGGAACCAAGAGACCCAGTACTTC. It specifies CASTQGNQETQYF.

This clonotype was detected many times. The chain employs TRBV6-1 and TRBJ2-7; D possibly matches TRBD1 or TRBD2 (5 bases each). The CDR3 consists of 14 residues. The V gene's germline CDR1 is MNHNS and CDR2 SASEGT. Trimming removed 5 bases at V and 5 bases at J, with 16 bases between. The CDR3: CASSTGTVVHEQYF. DNA of the CDR3: TGTGCCAGCAGTACCGGGACCGTCGTCCACGAGCAGTACTTC.

The chain employs TRBV6-6 and TRBJ1-4; no reliable D call. CDR1 is MNHNY and CDR2 is SVGAGI in the germline V gene (reference sequence). Trimming shortened V by 2 bases and J by 7 bases, and 5 bases separated the two germline ends. There are 12 residues in the CDR3. The CDR3 bases are TGTGCCAGCAGTTACAGGGCTGAAAAACTGTTTTTT. Translation gives CASSYRAEKLFF.

The chain has TRBV15 and TRBJ1-2; D unresolved. The V end was cut by 0 bases, the J end by 3 bases, with 11 bases between. The CDR3 contains 15 residues. Germline V gives CDR1 LNHNV, CDR2 YYDKDF (reference sequence). This CDR3 reads CATSREEGLHYGYTF. CDR3 in DNA: TGTGCCACCAGCAGAGAGGAGGGTCTTCACTATGGCTACACCTTC.

J is TRBJ2-7 and V is TRBV5-6, with 13 bases identical to TRBD2. CDR3 length: 15 residues. Germline CDR1 and CDR2: SGHDT and YYEEEE. Germline trimming cut 4 bases from V and 3 bases from J; bases unmatched to any gene: 4. Here the CDR3 DNA reads TGTGCCAGCAGCCCAGGACTAGCGGGGGTCTACGAGCAGTACTTC. It is translated as CASSPGLAGVYEQYF.

On this clonotype itself: A much larger clone lies a single base off, so this may be a read error. V gene TRBV4-1 combines with J gene TRBJ1-5; maybe TRBD1 (5 bases). CDR1 is MGHRA and CDR2 is YSYEKL in the germline V gene. This CDR3 spans 18 amino acids. DNA of the CDR3: TGCGCCAGCAGCCAAGACCCCTCGACAGCGTATAGCACTCAGCCCCAGCATTTT. It is translated as CASSQDPSTAYSTQPQHF.

This rearrangement joins TRBV5-1 to TRBJ2-5, with 7 bases that match TRBD2. CDR1 SGHRS and CDR2 YFSETQ come from the germline V gene. V lost 0 bases to trimming and J lost 6 bases; unmatched junction nucleotides: 2. CDR3 length equals 13 residues. The CDR3 bases are TGCGCCAGCAGCTTGGGCGGGGGACAGACCCAGTACTTC. As protein: CASSLGGGQTQYF.

This clonotype was seen ten or more times. The chain employs TRBV27 and TRBJ2-7; TRBD2 matches 7 bases. The length of the CDR3 is 12 residues. Per germline, CDR1 MNHEY and CDR2 SMNVEV (reference sequence). Trimming at V came to 5 bases and at J to 3 bases, leaving 1 base not matched to a gene. The CDR3 sequence: CASSASGYEQYF. CDR3 nucleotides: TGTGCCAGCAGTGCTAGCGGCTACGAGCAGTACTTC.

The V gene is TRBV5-4, the J gene TRBJ2-6; D unclear. The V end lost 2 bases, the J end lost 0 bases, and 3 bases lay between the germline ends. Looked up from germline, CDR1 is SGHNT and CDR2 is YYREEE (reference sequence). The CDR3 totals 14 residues. The CDR3 DNA reads as TGTGCCAGCAGCTTAGACTCTGGGGCCAACGTCCTGACTTTC. It specifies CASSLDSGANVLTF.

This clonotype has a count of ten or more. The V call is TRBV11-2, the J call TRBJ2-1; D is possibly TRBD2 (6 bases). The CDR3 is 16 residues long. Germline CDR1 SGHAT, CDR2 FQNNGV. Trimming took 0 bases from V and 4 from J, leaving 13 bases between them. The CDR3 DNA reads as TGTGCCAGCAGCTTAGAACCGGGACTCATATACAATGAGCAGTTCTTC. Its translation: CASSLEPGLIYNEQFF.

The gene calls are TRBV20-1 and TRBJ2-7, with 10 nucleotides matching TRBD1. Germline V gives CDR1 DFQATT, CDR2 SNEGSKA (reference sequence). The ends lost 0 bases at V and 3 bases at J; junction bases unmatched: 2. This CDR3 is 14 amino acids long. CDR3 amino acids: CSARERTGGYEQYF. The CDR3 nucleotides read TGCAGTGCTAGAGAACGGACAGGGGGCTACGAGCAGTACTTC.

As to this clonotype: An end of the junction does not agree with germline; a read error may underlie this. This chain links TRBV7-9 with TRBJ2-7; D is uncertain. The CDR3 has 13 amino acids. The germline V gene encodes CDR1 SEHNR and CDR2 FQNEAQ (reference sequence). The CDR3 loop is CASSSPNSNEQYF. DNA for the CDR3: TGTGCCAGCAGCTCCCCGAACTCCAACGAGCAGTACTTC.

The gene calls are TRBV2 and TRBJ2-7; either TRBD1 or TRBD2 may fit D (6 bases each). The germline V gene encodes CDR1 SNHLY and CDR2 FYNNEI. V lost 9 bases and J 4 bases, leaving 16 bases between the germline ends. CDR3 length equals 13 residues. DNA for the CDR3: TGTGCCAGTCCCGGGGTAGGGGGGTACGAGCAGTACTTC. It specifies CASPGVGGYEQYF. The full variable domain, rest sourced from reference TRBV2 and TRBJ2-7, is EPEVTQTPSHQVTQMGQEVILRCVPISNHLYFYWYRQILGQKVEFLVSFYNNEISEKSEIFDDQFSVERPDGSNFTLKIRSTKLEDSAMYFCASPGVGGYEQYFGPGTRLTVT.

The chain recombines TRBV15 with TRBJ1-6; D is possibly TRBD1 (5 bases). The germline V and J ends were trimmed by 3 bases and 8 bases, with 17 bases remaining between them. Germline V gene sequence: CDR1 LNHNV, CDR2 YYDKDF (reference sequence). The CDR3 length is 16 residues. The CDR3, as DNA: TGTGCCACCAGCAGCCAAGGCTCAGGGAAGGATTCACCCCTCCACTTT. Its translation is CATSSQGSGKDSPLHF.